This is a list of T cell receptor beta chains from one sample in a study of OX40 agonist ivuxolimab in advanced cancers. The protocol was immunoSEQ multiplex PCR, while the TCRdb copy is restricted to in-frame clones and leaves out a portion. In the table there are around 72,000 clones, about 90% of which are singletons. Sequences were derived from CD4+ or CD8+ T cells sorted from blood, sampled in a trial of the OX40 agonist ivuxolimab. These receptors all come from an adult with an advanced solid tumor such as melanoma, head and neck, liver or kidney cancer. Each CDR3 is given with its conserved first and last residue. D genes are given only for firm matches.

V: TRBV7-2
D: -
CDR3: CASSLGGVRAETQYF

V: TRBV2
D: TRBD2
CDR3: CASSPHVSGITYNEQFF

V: TRBV15
D: TRBD1
CDR3: CATSGGTDNSPLHF

V: TRBV6-1
D: -
CDR3: CASRAGGIGEKLFF

V: TRBV5-1
D: TRBD2
CDR3: CASTYSGEGEQFF

V: TRBV2
D: -
CDR3: CASSLMGGEQYF

V: TRBV7-9
D: TRBD1
CDR3: CASSPRDSRDGYTF

V: TRBV5-4
D: TRBD1
CDR3: CASSLGPQGADSYEQYF

V: TRBV6-1
D: -
CDR3: CASSPWKAGQPQHF

V: TRBV6-7
D: TRBD1
CDR3: CASSYRDRGPTEAFF

V: TRBV30
D: -
CDR3: CAWSVSRGNTGELFF

V: TRBV30
D: -
CDR3: CAWRRYSWYQETQYF

V: TRBV7-9
D: -
CDR3: CATQGGYTF

V: TRBV15
D: TRBD2
CDR3: CATSRVFTSGSYNEQFF

V: TRBV2
D: -
CDR3: CASSESGVYGYTF

V: TRBV19
D: TRBD1
CDR3: CASRWTGQETQYF

V: TRBV29-1
D: TRBD1
CDR3: CSVGTGDLQPQHF

V: TRBV11-2
D: -
CDR3: CASSLDLASQETQYF

V: TRBV14
D: -
CDR3: CASSQVWGSTDTQYF

V: TRBV2
D: -
CDR3: CASRKTGGTEAFF

V: TRBV29-1
D: -
CDR3: CSSRTLGGTDTQYF

V: TRBV25-1
D: -
CDR3: CASSEYTGLAKNIQYF

V: TRBV7-6
D: -
CDR3: CASSSQLGEQYF

V: TRBV9
D: TRBD1
CDR3: CASSGTGDPNNEQFF

V: TRBV9
D: -
CDR3: CASSASSGQPYEQYF

V: TRBV6-5
D: -
CDR3: CASSVQVNTGELFF

V: TRBV7-9
D: -
CDR3: CASSTRGPDTQYF

V: TRBV27
D: TRBD1
CDR3: CASSRQGGTEAFF

V: TRBV7-2
D: -
CDR3: CASSLARSPPYF

V: TRBV25-1
D: -
CDR3: CASSPQGNEQYF